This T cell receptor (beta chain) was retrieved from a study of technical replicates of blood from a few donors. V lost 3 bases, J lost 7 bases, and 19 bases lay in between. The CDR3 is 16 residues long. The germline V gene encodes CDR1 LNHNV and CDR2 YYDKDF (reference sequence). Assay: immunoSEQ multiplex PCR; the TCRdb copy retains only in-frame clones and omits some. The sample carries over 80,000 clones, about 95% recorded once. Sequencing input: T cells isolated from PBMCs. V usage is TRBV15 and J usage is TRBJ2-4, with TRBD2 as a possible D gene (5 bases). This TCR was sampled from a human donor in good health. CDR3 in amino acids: CATSRERESSWNIQYF. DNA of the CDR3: TGTGCCACCAGCAGGGAGAGGGAATCCTCTTGGAACATTCAGTACTTC.